This T cell receptor (beta chain) was sequenced during a study of blood T cell repertoires in COVID-19. Measured with immunoSEQ multiplex PCR; TCRdb has only the in-frame clones, and not every one. This table holds about 380,000 clones, more than 75% found once. The junction had 8 bases not matched to a gene; V was cut back by 4 bases and J by 0 bases. This CDR3 has 18 residues. Germline assignment: CDR1 SEHNR and CDR2 FQNEAQ (reference sequence). This TCR was sampled from a human donor with acute or convalescent COVID-19. The donor label of this sample is uncertain. This chain connects TRBV7-9 to TRBJ2-4; 11 bases are a match to TRBD1. The sample consisted of peripheral blood. CDR3 region: CASSSFGQGAKAKNIQYF. CDR3 coding DNA: TGTGCCAGCAGCTCCTTCGGACAGGGGGCTAAAGCCAAAAACATTCAGTACTTC.